The clone carrying this TCR beta chain turned up a few times. Its target is not known. These data are taken from a study of T cell clonotyping in hematopoietic cell transplantation. TCRdb's copy holds only in-frame clones and misses some; the assay was immunoSEQ multiplex PCR. This sample yields roughly 3,000 clones, of which around 82% are seen a single time; around 28% belongs to the top ten. The study, taken as a whole, reports: CD4 and CD8 repertoire contributions could not be separated without sorting.

V lost 3 bases and J 5 bases, leaving 8 bases between the germline ends. The germline CDR1 and CDR2 sequences are MNHEY and SMNVEV (reference sequence). The CDR3 extends over 12 amino acids. The chain has TRBV27 and TRBJ2-7; TRBD1 might be the D (6 bases). This receptor was obtained from a female patient aged 35-55 years who had an allogeneic stem cell transplant from a related donor, so T cells may come from the graft donor. Some clones in this sample may be carry-over from other donors' samples. The sample in question was PBMCs, obtained 180 days after allogeneic stem cell transplant. CDR3 bases: TGTGCCAGCAGTTTTGGGGGCCACGAGCAGTACTTC. Translated: CASSFGGHEQYF.